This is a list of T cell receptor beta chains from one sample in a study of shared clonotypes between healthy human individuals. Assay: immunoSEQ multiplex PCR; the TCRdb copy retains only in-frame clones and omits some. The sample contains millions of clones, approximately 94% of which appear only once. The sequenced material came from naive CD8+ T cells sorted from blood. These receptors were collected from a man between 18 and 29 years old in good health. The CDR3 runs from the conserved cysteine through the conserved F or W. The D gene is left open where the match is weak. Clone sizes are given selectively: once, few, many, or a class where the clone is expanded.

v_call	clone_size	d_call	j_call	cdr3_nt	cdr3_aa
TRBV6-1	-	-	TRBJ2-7	TGTGCCAGACGCCAATCCAGGGGATTCTCCTACGAGCAGTACTTC	CARRQSRGFSYEQYF
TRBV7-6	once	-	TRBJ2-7	TGTGCCAGCAGCTTAGCCGGATCCTACGAGCAGTACTTC	CASSLAGSYEQYF
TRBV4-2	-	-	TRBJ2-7	TGTGCCAGCAGCCAAGGACAGGTCTCCTACGAGCAGTACTTC	CASSQGQVSYEQYF
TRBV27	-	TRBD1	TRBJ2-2	TGTGCCAGCAGCCCTTCCCTGTTCCAGGGGGTAGGCGGGGAGCTGTTTTTT	CASSPSLFQGVGGELFF
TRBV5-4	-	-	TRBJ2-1	TGTGCCAGCAGCTTGGAACGGGAGCAGTTCTTC	CASSLEREQFF
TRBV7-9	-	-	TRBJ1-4	TGTGCCAGCAGCTTTGGACTGCCTAATGAAAAACTGTTTTTT	CASSFGLPNEKLFF
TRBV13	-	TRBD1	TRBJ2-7	TGTGCCAGCAGCGAGGACAGGGGGCTCGAGCAGTACTTC	CASSEDRGLEQYF
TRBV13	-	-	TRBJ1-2	TGTGCCAGCAGCTTAGGACCCATGGGCTACACCTTC	CASSLGPMGYTF
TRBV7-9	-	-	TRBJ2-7	TGTGCCAGCAGCTTTGTCGGACAGTCCTACGAGCAGTACTTC	CASSFVGQSYEQYF
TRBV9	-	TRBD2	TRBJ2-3	TGTGCCAGCAGCGTAGTTCTCGCGGGGGGATCGGATACGCAGTATTTT	CASSVVLAGGSDTQYF
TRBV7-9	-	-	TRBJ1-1	TGTGCCAGCAGCCGGGGGACAAACAAACCCGCGAACACTGAAGCTTTCTTT	CASSRGTNKPANTEAFF
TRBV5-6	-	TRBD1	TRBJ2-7	TGTGCCAGCAGCAAGACAGGGGGGAAAACTTACGAGCAGTACTTC	CASSKTGGKTYEQYF
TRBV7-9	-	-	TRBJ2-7	TGTGCCAGCAGCTTAGGGAACGCCGGGATCGAGTACGAGCAGTACTTC	CASSLGNAGIEYEQYF
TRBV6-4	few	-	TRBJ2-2	TGTGCCAGCAGAGACACGGGCTTACTCGGGGAGCTGTTTTTT	CASRDTGLLGELFF
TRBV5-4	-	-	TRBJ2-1	TGTGCCAGCGGAGAGGGGGACTCCTACAATGAGCAGTTCTTC	CASGEGDSYNEQFF
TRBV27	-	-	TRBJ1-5	TGTGCCAGCAGTGCCGTTGAGTATAGCAATCAGCCCCAGCATTTT	CASSAVEYSNQPQHF
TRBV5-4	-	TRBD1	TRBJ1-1	TGTGCCAGCAGCGTCGGGACAGGGGACGAAGCTTTCTTT	CASSVGTGDEAFF
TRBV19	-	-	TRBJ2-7	TGTGCCAGTAGTATCGCGGGACCAAGCTACGAGCAGTACTTC	CASSIAGPSYEQYF
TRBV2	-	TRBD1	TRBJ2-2	TGTGCCAGCACCTGGGACAGGGCCGGGGAGCTGTTTTTT	CASTWDRAGELFF
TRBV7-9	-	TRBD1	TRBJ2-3	TGTGCCAGCAGCTTTTCAGGGGGAACAGATACGCAGTATTTT	CASSFSGGTDTQYF
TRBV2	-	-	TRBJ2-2	TGTGCCAGCCTAGGAGGCGGGACATTTGATTTGGGGGAGCTGTTTTTT	CASLGGGTFDLGELFF
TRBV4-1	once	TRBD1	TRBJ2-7	TGCGCCAGCAGCCCAACACAGGGGGACTACGAGCAGTACTTC	CASSPTQGDYEQYF
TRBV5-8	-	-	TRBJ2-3	TGTGCCAGCAGCTGGGGGCGTGATACGCAGTATTTT	CASSWGRDTQYF
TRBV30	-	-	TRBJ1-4	TGTGCCTGGAGGCCTGGAGGGACCATCATGTTTTTT	CAWRPGGTIMFF
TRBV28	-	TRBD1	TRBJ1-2	TGTGCCAGCAGTTTATTGGGACAGGTCATTTGGGGCTACACCTTC	CASSLLGQVIWGYTF
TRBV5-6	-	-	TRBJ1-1	TGTGCCAGCAGCTCCGAAGGGAACACTGAAGCTTTCTTT	CASSSEGNTEAFF
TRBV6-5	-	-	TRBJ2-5	TGTGCCAGCAGTTACGGCCCGGGGTTCCAAGAGACCCAGTACTTC	CASSYGPGFQETQYF
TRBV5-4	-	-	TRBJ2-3	TGTGCCAGCAGCTTGGAGGTTAGCTTTGATACGCAGTATTTT	CASSLEVSFDTQYF
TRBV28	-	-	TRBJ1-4	TGTGCCAGCAGTTTACCTGAGACAGTTTATGCAACTAATGAAAAACTGTTTTTT	CASSLPETVYATNEKLFF
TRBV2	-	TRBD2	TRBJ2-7	TGTGCCAGCAGGGGGGGAGGGCGCTCCTACGAGCAGTACTTC	CASRGGGRSYEQYF
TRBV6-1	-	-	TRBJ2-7	TGTGCCAGCAGTGAACTCGGCAGCTCCTACGAGCAGTACTTC	CASSELGSSYEQYF
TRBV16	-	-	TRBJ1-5	TGTGCCAGCAGCCAATCGGGGGACATGTATAGCAATCAGCCCCAGCATTTT	CASSQSGDMYSNQPQHF
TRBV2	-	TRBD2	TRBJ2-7	TGTGCCAGCATGGGACTAGCGGCCCCCTACGAGCAGTACTTC	CASMGLAAPYEQYF
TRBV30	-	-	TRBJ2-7	TGTGCCTGGAGGGGTCTAAGCTCCTACGAGCAGTACTTC	CAWRGLSSYEQYF
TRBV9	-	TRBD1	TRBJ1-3	TGTGCCAGCAGCGTAACAGGGGAGGCGGGCGGAAACACCATATATTTT	CASSVTGEAGGNTIYF
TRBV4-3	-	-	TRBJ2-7	TGCGCCAGCAGCCAAGATTTCCCGGGGTCAGGCGAGCAGTACTTC	CASSQDFPGSGEQYF
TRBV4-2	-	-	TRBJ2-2	TGTGCCAGCAGCCCTGAGGGTGACGGGGAGCTGTTTTTT	CASSPEGDGELFF
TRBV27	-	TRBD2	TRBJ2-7	TGTGCCAGCAGTTTGCGACTAGCTTACGAGCAGTACTTC	CASSLRLAYEQYF
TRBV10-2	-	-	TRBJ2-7	TGCGCCAGCAGTGAGTCTTCTTACGAGCAGTACTTC	CASSESSYEQYF
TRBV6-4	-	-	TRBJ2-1	TGTGCCAGCAGTGAATATGGGCAGGCAAATGAGCAGTTCTTC	CASSEYGQANEQFF
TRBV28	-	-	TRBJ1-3	TGTGCCAGCAACCTCGGAGGCAGGAACACCATATATTTT	CASNLGGRNTIYF